The 25 T cell receptor beta chains given below trace back to one sample, sequenced in a study of HIV-infected patients and healthy controls. About 480 ng RNA was reverse transcribed with alpha and beta constant-region primers. Each of the alpha and beta chains got its own library through chain-specific third strand synthesis with indices. A single record per CDR3 protein comes from TCRdb applying MiXCR to the 5' RACE reads. Of some 20,000 distinct CDR3 sequences listed, about 9% are singletons. Whole blood was used without fractionation, so all unsorted peripheral T cells were included. Sequencing was performed on blood. These receptors came from an adult in good health.

This chain uses TRBV7-2 with TRBJ2-5, with 9 bases fitting TRBD2. The CDR3 is made up of 16 amino acids. Losses at the gene ends were 3 bases for V and 5 bases for J; bases not matched to a gene: 10. Looked up from germline, CDR1 is SGHTA and CDR2 is FQGNSA. The CDR3 reads CASSFHSGRARETQYF. In DNA form, the CDR3 reads TGTGCCAGCAGCTTTCATAGCGGGAGAGCGAGGGAGACCCAGTACTTC.

This clonotype was recorded many times. This rearrangement joins TRBV27 to TRBJ2-7; the match to TRBD1 covers 7 bases. The CDR3 runs 15 residues. Trimming cost V 4 bases and J 1 base; bases outside gene matches: 7. Germline V gene data show CDR1 as MNHEY and CDR2 as SMNVEV (reference sequence). CDR3 in DNA: TGTGCCAGCAGTTACCTAGGGGGCGCTTCCTACGAGCAGTACTTC. Its protein product is CASSYLGGASYEQYF.

This clonotype showed up just once. The chain joins TRBV11-2 to TRBJ2-1; TRBD2 aligns across 9 bases. CDR1 and CDR2 (germline): SGHAT, FQNNGV. V was clipped by 6 bases and J by 4 bases; unmatched bases: 10. CDR3 size: 16 residues. The CDR3 DNA reads as TGTGCCAGCAGTTCCAGAACTAGCGGGCCTTACAATGAGCAGTTCTTC. Protein sequence: CASSSRTSGPYNEQFF.

This clonotype was detected a few times. This chain uses TRBV4-2 with TRBJ1-1, with a tentative D call TRBD1 (6 bases). Germline V gene lookup returns CDR1 LGHNA and CDR2 YNFKEQ. The CDR3 is 12 amino acids. Trimming removed 3 bases from V and 10 bases from J, with 12 bases in between. CDR3 sequence: CASSQPGERAFF. In nucleotides, the CDR3 is TGTGCCAGCAGCCAGCCAGGGGAACGAGCTTTCTTT.

The sample holds many counts of this clonotype. This chain links TRBV20-1 with TRBJ1-2; 7 bases fit TRBD1. Germline V gene sequence: CDR1 DFQATT, CDR2 SNEGSKA (reference sequence). V shed 6 bases, J shed 7 bases, and the junction held 8 bases outside the gene matches. CDR3 length: 12 amino acids. This CDR3 reads CSAPTGESGYTF. The CDR3 DNA reads TGCAGTGCCCCAACAGGGGAAAGTGGCTACACCTTC.

This clonotype has at least ten counts. The rearrangement joins TRBV5-6 to TRBJ2-5, with a tentative D call TRBD2 (6 bases). Trimming shortened V by 4 bases and J by 5 bases, and 15 bases separated the two germline ends. Per germline, CDR1 SGHDT and CDR2 YYEEEE. The CDR3 has 14 residues. The CDR3, as DNA: TGTGCCAGCAGCGCGGGACCCCCTTCGGAGACCCAGTACTTC. Translating gives CASSAGPPSETQYF.

This clonotype was observed at least ten times. V gene TRBV7-9 combines with J gene TRBJ1-1; D call uncertain. V lost 1 base and J lost 1, with 4 bases in between. The length of the CDR3 is 13 residues. Germline CDR1 and CDR2: SEHNR and FQNEAQ (reference sequence). The CDR3 protein is CASSLGTNTEAFF. Written as DNA, the CDR3 is TGTGCCAGCAGCTTAGGGACGAACACTGAAGCTTTCTTT.

The CDR3 DNA sequence: TGCGCCAGCAGTGATTCGGTCGGACACGGAAGATCTGGCTACACCTTC. Amino acids: CASSDSVGHGRSGYTF. The chain employs TRBV10-2 and TRBJ1-2; a possible D gene is TRBD1 (5 bases). Trimming cost V 3 bases and J 7 bases, with 21 bases left between them. Germline CDR1 and CDR2: WSHSY and SAAADI. The CDR3 runs 16 residues.

This clonotype is classed as medium-sized. The genes are TRBV20-1 and TRBJ2-5; TRBD2 matches 11 bases. The CDR3 is 17 residues long. The germline gives CDR1 DFQATT, CDR2 SNEGSKA (reference sequence). V trimming: 1 base; J trimming: 1 base; junction bases outside the gene matches: 8. Here the CDR3 reads CSARVVGLAGPQETQYF. The DNA for the CDR3 is TGCAGTGCTAGAGTGGTCGGACTAGCGGGCCCCCAAGAGACCCAGTACTTC.

This clonotype was recorded many times. This chain links TRBV7-2 with TRBJ1-2; TRBD1 might be the D (5 bases). The CDR3 is 14 residues long. Germline CDR1 is SGHTA and CDR2 is FQGNSA. Trimming took off 5 bases at V and 6 bases at J, with 16 bases between the two ends. The CDR3: CASSTSWGEDGYTF. CDR3 coding DNA: TGTGCCAGCAGCACCTCTTGGGGGGAGGATGGCTACACCTTC.

The rearrangement joins TRBV6-5 to TRBJ1-6; D is possibly TRBD1 (5 bases). The CDR3 contains 17 residues. The V gene lost 5 bases and the J gene lost 7 bases, with 21 bases spanning the gap. Germline loops: CDR1 MNHEY, CDR2 SVGAGI. As DNA, the CDR3 is TGTGCCAGCAGTACCCGACTAACGGCAGGGACGAATTCACCCCTCCACTTT. Its translation: CASSTRLTAGTNSPLHF.

This clonotype was detected many times. The chain joins TRBV29-1 to TRBJ1-1, with a weak D call TRBD1 (5 bases). V lost 8 bases, J lost 4 bases, and 14 bases lay in between. There are 12 residues in the CDR3. Germline V gene data show CDR1 as SQVTM and CDR2 as ANQGSEA. The CDR3 bases are TGCAGCACCTTACGGGGGGGCACTGAAGCTTTCTTT. Its protein product is CSTLRGGTEAFF.

This clonotype was counted at least ten times. The chain has TRBV11-2 and TRBJ2-1, with 11 bases aligning to TRBD2. The germline CDR1 and CDR2 sequences are SGHAT and FQNNGV. The CDR3 has 16 residues. V was pared by 5 bases and J by 4 bases, with 7 bases of the junction left unmatched. The CDR3 nucleotides are TGTGCCAGCAGCCCCCTAGCGGGAGGCGTGTACAATGAGCAGTTCTTC. Translating gives CASSPLAGGVYNEQFF.

This clonotype has ten or more counts. V is TRBV28 and J is TRBJ1-1; D unresolved. The CDR3 spans 15 residues. The V gene lost 8 bases and the J gene lost 5 bases, with 21 bases spanning the gap. The V gene's germline CDR1 is MDHEN and CDR2 SYDVKM. The CDR3 DNA reads as TGTGCCAGCGTTATATCCCGGGCCCCGAGGACTGAAGCTTTCTTT. It yields the protein CASVISRAPRTEAFF.

This clonotype came up many times. The J gene is TRBJ2-3, the V gene TRBV5-1; D is possibly TRBD1 or TRBD2 (6 bases each). CDR3 length equals 14 residues. Per the germline V gene, CDR1 is SGHRS and CDR2 is YFSETQ. The V end was cut by 5 bases, the J end by 6 bases, with 16 bases between. CDR3 sequence: CASRRMEGEDTQYF. Here the CDR3 DNA reads TGCGCCAGCAGGCGGATGGAGGGGGAGGATACGCAGTATTTT.

This clonotype was seen repeatedly, ten times or more. The chain combines TRBV28 with TRBJ2-1; 11 bases agree with TRBD2. Trimming at V came to 6 bases and at J to 1 base, leaving 5 bases not matched to a gene. Germline-derived CDR1 and CDR2 are MDHEN and SYDVKM. This CDR3 comprises 16 residues. The CDR3 DNA follows: TGTGCCAGCAGGGGACTAGCGGACCTATCCTACAATGAGCAGTTCTTC. It is translated as CASRGLADLSYNEQFF.

This clonotype occurred a few times. The chain links TRBV4-1 to TRBJ2-1, with a tentative D call TRBD2 (5 bases). With 4 bases removed from V and 8 bases from J, the gap between germline ends came to 24 bases. Germline CDR1 reads MGHRA; CDR2 reads YSYEKL. This CDR3 contains 17 residues. The CDR3 DNA reads as TGCGCCAGCAGCCCTGGACGTCAAGCGGCTGCGTTTCATGAGCAGTTCTTC. Amino acids: CASSPGRQAAAFHEQFF.

The CDR3 protein is CASSLVGADTQYF. As DNA, the CDR3 is TGTGCCAGCAGCTTAGTCGGGGCAGATACGCAGTATTTT. This chain connects TRBV7-9 to TRBJ2-3; maybe TRBD2 (5 bases). CDR1 and CDR2 (germline): SEHNR, FQNEAQ (reference sequence). This CDR3 region has 13 residues. Trimming took off 1 base at V and 4 bases at J, with 6 bases between the two ends.

In this sample, this clonotype turned up many times. The chain joins TRBV12-3 or TRBV12-4 to TRBJ2-1; D is unclear. The CDR3 contains 12 residues. Trimming left V 3 bases short and J 8 bases short, with 8 bases between. The CDR3 region is CASSFTSYEQFF. In DNA form, the CDR3 reads TGTGCCAGCAGTTTTACCAGCTATGAGCAGTTCTTC.

The sample holds many counts of this clonotype. The rearrangement links TRBV6-1 to TRBJ2-7; TRBD2 is a possible D gene (6 bases). V was shortened by 9 bases and J by 4 bases, with 13 bases between the two germline ends. Germline V gene data show CDR1 as MNHNS and CDR2 as SASEGT. The CDR3 length is 12 residues. CDR3 bases: TGTGCCAGTATTTCGCGGGGATACGAGCAGTACTTC. Encoded protein: CASISRGYEQYF.

As regards this clonotype: This may be a read error: a much more frequent sequence differs by one nucleotide. The chain carries TRBV5-5 and TRBJ2-1; perhaps TRBD1 as D (5 bases). The CDR3 is 13 amino acids. The germline gives CDR1 SGHKS, CDR2 YYEKEE (reference sequence). As DNA, the CDR3 is TGTGCCAGCACCTCATCCGCTAGGGGTGAGCAGTCCTTC. This translates into CASTSSARGEQSF.

This clonotype was observed a handful of times. This rearrangement joins TRBV7-9 to TRBJ1-1, with TRBD1 identical over 9 bases. With V trimmed by 9 bases and J by 0 bases, 8 bases remained unmatched. CDR3 size: 15 residues. The germline gives CDR1 SEHNR, CDR2 FQNEAQ (reference sequence). The CDR3 protein is CASPGTGPLNTEAFF. The DNA of the CDR3 is TGTGCCAGTCCCGGGACAGGGCCATTGAACACTGAAGCTTTCTTT.

This clonotype was counted ten times or more. The chain joins TRBV27 to TRBJ2-7, with 7 bases that match TRBD1. This CDR3 contains 15 residues. V was pared by 0 bases and J by 1 base, with 3 bases of the junction left unmatched. Per germline, CDR1 MNHEY and CDR2 SMNVEV (reference sequence). CDR3 bases: TGTGCCAGCAGTTTATCGCCGGACAGGTCCTACGAGCAGTACTTC. This translates into CASSLSPDRSYEQYF.

This clonotype has ten or more counts. J is TRBJ2-3 and V is TRBV20-1; D is unresolved. Germline CDR1 DFQATT, CDR2 SNEGSKA (reference sequence). The CDR3 contains 12 residues. Trimming removed 2 bases at V and 1 base at J, with 4 bases between. Here the CDR3 reads CSARQGTDTQYF. The CDR3 bases are TGCAGTGCTAGACAGGGCACAGATACGCAGTATTTT.

Sample share makes this clonotype medium-sized. This chain joins TRBV3-1 and TRBJ1-5, with 7 nucleotides matching TRBD1. J was trimmed by 5 bases and V by 1 base; bases with no gene match: 5. The CDR3 covers 15 residues. Germline assignment: CDR1 LGHDT and CDR2 YNNKEL (reference sequence). The CDR3 sequence is CASSQGPGGDQPQHF. As DNA, the CDR3 is TGTGCCAGCAGCCAAGGGCCAGGGGGGGATCAGCCCCAGCATTTT. Filled out from reference TRBV3-1 and TRBJ1-5, the complete variable domain reads DTAVSQTPKYLVTQMGNDKSIKCEQNLGHDTMYWYKQDSKKFLKIMFSYNNKELIINETVPNRFSPKSPDKAHLNLHINSLELGDSAVYFCASSQGPGGDQPQHFGDGTRLSIL.